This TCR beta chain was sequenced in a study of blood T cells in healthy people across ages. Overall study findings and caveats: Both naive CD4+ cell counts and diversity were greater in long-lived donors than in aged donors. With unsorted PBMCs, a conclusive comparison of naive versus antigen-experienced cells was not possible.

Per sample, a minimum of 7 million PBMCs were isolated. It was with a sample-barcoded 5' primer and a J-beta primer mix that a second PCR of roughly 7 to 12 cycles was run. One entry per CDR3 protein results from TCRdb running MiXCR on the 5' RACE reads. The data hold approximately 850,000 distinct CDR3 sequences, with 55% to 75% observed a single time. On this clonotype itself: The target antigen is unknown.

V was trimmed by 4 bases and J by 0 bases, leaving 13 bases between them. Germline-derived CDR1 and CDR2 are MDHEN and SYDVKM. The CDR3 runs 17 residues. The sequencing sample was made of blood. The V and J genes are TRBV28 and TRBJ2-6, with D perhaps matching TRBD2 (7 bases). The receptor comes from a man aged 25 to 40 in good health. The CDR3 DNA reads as TGTGCCAGCAGTTCGGGGGGCGCGAACTCTGGGGCCAACGTCCTGACTTTC. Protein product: CASSSGGANSGANVLTF.